This T cell receptor beta chain is from a study of shared clonotypes between healthy human individuals. Sequencing used immunoSEQ multiplex PCR; TCRdb keeps in-frame clones, though not all of them. Among fewer than 1.4 million clones listed, 78% were seen once. This CDR3 is 19 amino acids long. J gave up 2 bases and V 2 bases, and 13 bases lay outside the gene matches. CDR1 is MGHRA, CDR2 YSYEKL, per germline. Input material: memory CD4+ T cells from PBMCs. Regarding subset: CD45RA-negative fraction. The chain carries TRBV4-1 and TRBJ1-5, with 9 bases fitting TRBD1. The receptor was derived from a man younger than 30 in good health. Some clones in this sample may be carry-over from other donors' samples. The CDR3 is CASSQQFERTGVGNQPQHF. In DNA form, the CDR3 reads TGCGCCAGCAGCCAACAATTCGAAAGGACAGGGGTGGGCAATCAGCCCCAGCATTTT.